The 29 T cell receptor beta chains below come from one sample, sequenced in a study of shared clonotypes between healthy human individuals. Clones were sequenced by immunoSEQ multiplex PCR, and TCRdb holds only the in-frame ones, with some missing. The sample comprises more than 1.2 million clones, approximately 98.5% of which are singletons, and roughly 0.35% rests with the top ten. Sequenced material: naive CD4+ T cells sorted from blood. Sample subset: CD45RA+ positively selected. The receptor set was obtained from a young man in good health.

This clone was detected only once. The chain links TRBV5-1 to TRBJ2-1, with a possible D match to TRBD1 (6 bases). Germline V lookup: CDR1 SGHRS, CDR2 YFSETQ. V was cut by 6 bases and J by 6 bases, with 10 bases left in between. This CDR3 comprises 12 residues. CDR3 protein: CASTRGGNEQFF. CDR3 in DNA: TGCGCCAGCACTCGAGGGGGCAATGAGCAGTTCTTC.

The chain links TRBV2 to TRBJ2-1; 9 nucleotides match TRBD2. Germline assignment: CDR1 SNHLY and CDR2 FYNNEI. The junction had 9 bases not matched to a gene; V was cut back by 4 bases and J by 5 bases. CDR3 length: 16 residues. Here the CDR3 reads CASSVTSGSSHNEQFF. For the CDR3, the DNA is TGTGCCAGCAGTGTAACTAGCGGGTCATCCCACAATGAGCAGTTCTTC. Full variable domain (rest looked up from reference TRBV2 and TRBJ2-1): EPEVTQTPSHQVTQMGQEVILRCVPISNHLYFYWYRQILGQKVEFLVSFYNNEISEKSEIFDDQFSVERPDGSNFTLKIRSTKLEDSAMYFCASSVTSGSSHNEQFFGPGTRLTVL.

V gene TRBV11-2 combines with J gene TRBJ2-7; 9 nucleotides agree with TRBD1. Germline CDR1 is SGHAT and CDR2 is FQNNGV. The ends lost 5 bases at V and 3 bases at J; junction bases unmatched: 8. The CDR3 loop spans 15 amino acids. CDR3 residues: CASSLRTGVIYEQYF. The DNA of the CDR3 is TGTGCCAGCAGCCTTCGGACAGGGGTGATCTACGAGCAGTACTTC.

This chain joins TRBV18 and TRBJ2-1; 8 bases map to TRBD2. Germline-derived CDR1 and CDR2 are KGHSH and LQKENI. Trimming removed 6 bases from V and 6 bases from J; junction bases left unmatched: 13. The CDR3 loop spans 16 amino acids. The CDR3, as DNA: TGTGCCAGCTCCTCTGTCAGCGGGAGTTTGGGCAATGAGCAGTTCTTC. Amino acids: CASSSVSGSLGNEQFF.

The chain couples TRBV9 to TRBJ2-6; D gene unclear. Germline assignment: CDR1 SGDLS and CDR2 YYNGEE. The V and J ends lost 6 bases and 0 bases respectively, with 10 bases between them. CDR3 length: 15 residues. DNA for the CDR3: TGTGCCAGCAAGGCAGAAAGCTCTGGGGCCAACGTCCTGACTTTC. Translation gives CASKAESSGANVLTF.

This clone has a handful of counts. Different DNA sequences within this sample yield the same CDR3. The chain links TRBV2 to TRBJ2-5; D call uncertain. Germline lookup yields CDR1 SNHLY and CDR2 FYNNEI. CDR3 length equals 12 residues. Trimming left V 0 bases short and J 5 bases short, with 4 bases between. CDR3 coding DNA: TGTGCCAGCAGTGAAGCTGAGGAGACCCAGTACTTC. It encodes CASSEAEETQYF.

The V call is TRBV7-8, the J call TRBJ2-5, with D hard to call. Trimming took off 3 bases at V and 5 bases at J, with 10 bases between the two ends. Germline-derived CDR1 and CDR2 are SGHVS and FQNEAQ. This CDR3 has 13 amino acids. The CDR3 sequence is CASSFTLWETQYF. CDR3 DNA sequence: TGTGCCAGCAGCTTCACATTGTGGGAGACCCAGTACTTC.

This chain links TRBV27 with TRBJ2-4, with D unclear. CDR1 and CDR2 (germline): MNHEY, SMNVEV (reference sequence). Trimming removed 0 bases from V and 6 bases from J, with 6 bases in between. The CDR3 spans 13 residues. CDR3 coding DNA: TGTGCCAGCAGTTTATCTTGGGTAAACATTCAGTACTTC. This codes for CASSLSWVNIQYF.

This clone has just one count. The sample carries other DNA sequences with the same CDR3. CDR3 sequence (DNA): TGTGCCAGCAGTACGGCAGGCTCTAACTATGGCTACACCTTC. As protein: CASSTAGSNYGYTF. V and J are TRBV11-2 and TRBJ1-2, with D unresolved. In germline, CDR1 is SGHAT, CDR2 FQNNGV. The V and J ends lost 6 bases and 0 bases respectively, with 11 bases between them. This CDR3 has 14 residues.

The chain carries TRBV19 and TRBJ2-2, with 7 bases that match TRBD1. J was trimmed by 6 bases and V by 5 bases; bases with no gene match: 9. The CDR3 spans 15 residues. Germline-derived CDR1 and CDR2 are LNHDA and SQIVND (reference sequence). This CDR3 reads CASSVTTGYAGELFF. The CDR3 nucleotides are TGTGCCAGTAGTGTGACGACAGGGTACGCCGGGGAGCTGTTTTTT.

The chain recombines TRBV5-4 with TRBJ2-7; D is possibly TRBD1 or TRBD2 (5 bases each). V lost 1 base and J lost 1, with 15 bases in between. CDR1 SGHNT and CDR2 YYREEE come from the germline V gene (reference sequence). This CDR3 is built from 16 residues. The CDR3 loop is CASSLFTGTASYEQYF. As DNA, the CDR3 is TGTGCCAGCAGCTTGTTTACGGGGACGGCTTCCTACGAGCAGTACTTC.

The table lists this clone with a count of one. In the same sample, other DNA sequences code for this CDR3. This chain uses TRBV5-4 with TRBJ2-7, with a possible D match to TRBD2 (6 bases). The CDR3 contains 13 residues. V lost 3 bases and J lost 2, with 9 bases in between. The germline CDR1 and CDR2 sequences are SGHNT and YYREEE (reference sequence). This chain's CDR3 is CASSSGLAYEQYF. CDR3 in DNA: TGTGCCAGCAGCTCGGGACTCGCCTACGAGCAGTACTTC.

The chain combines TRBV6-1 with TRBJ2-1; D is unresolved. The CDR3 length is 15 residues. Trimming cost V 5 bases and J 0 bases, with 11 bases left between them. CDR1 and CDR2 (germline): MNHNS, SASEGT. The CDR3 bases are TGTGCCAGCAGTCCGACTCCCAGCTCCTACAATGAGCAGTTCTTC. Translated, it gives CASSPTPSSYNEQFF.

This chain connects TRBV6-7 to TRBJ2-1; D is unclear. TRBV6-7 counts as an open reading frame of uncertain function. The V gene lost 2 bases and the J gene lost 7 bases, with 6 bases spanning the gap. The CDR3 runs 12 residues. The CDR3 here is CASSYGCNEQFF. CDR3 coding DNA: TGTGCCAGCAGTTACGGCTGTAATGAGCAGTTCTTC.

The rearrangement joins TRBV5-1 to TRBJ2-3; 7 bases map to TRBD2. The CDR3 length is 19 residues. The V gene's germline CDR1 is SGHRS and CDR2 YFSETQ. V shed 4 bases, J shed 2 bases, and the junction held 19 bases outside the gene matches. CDR3 residues: CASSLSGWNAHRATDTQYF. The CDR3 DNA reads TGCGCCAGCAGCCTTAGCGGGTGGAACGCCCATCGGGCCACAGATACGCAGTATTTT.

The V and J genes are TRBV5-1 and TRBJ2-1; D is perhaps TRBD1 (6 bases). V was trimmed by 6 bases and J by 4 bases, leaving 17 bases between them. CDR3 length equals 15 residues. Germline V gene lookup returns CDR1 SGHRS and CDR2 YFSETQ. The CDR3 loop reads CASKTQGSGYNEQFF. The CDR3 DNA follows: TGCGCCAGCAAAACACAGGGAAGTGGTTACAATGAGCAGTTCTTC.

The V call is TRBV15, the J call TRBJ1-2; the D is unclear. Germline V gene lookup returns CDR1 LNHNV and CDR2 YYDKDF (reference sequence). V was clipped by 1 base and J by 3 bases, with 3 bases between them. The CDR3 has 12 amino acids. CDR3 nucleotides: TGTGCCACCAGCAGAGTACACTATGGCTACACCTTC. Translating gives CATSRVHYGYTF. Combining the CDR3 with reference TRBV15 and TRBJ1-2 gives the whole variable domain DAMVIQNPRYQVTQFGKPVTLSCSQTLNHNVMYWYQQKSSQAPKLLFHYYDKDFNNEADTPDNFQSRRPNTSFCFLDIRSPGLGDTAMYLCATSRVHYGYTFGSGTRLTVV.

This chain links TRBV23-1 with TRBJ2-4; the D is unclear. TRBV23-1 is filed as an ORF, its function uncertain. Between the trimmed V and J ends, which lost 6 bases and 0 bases, there was a span of 12 bases. There are 15 residues in the CDR3. The CDR3 DNA follows: TGCGCCAGCAGGAGGCGGTTACTAGCCAAAAACATTCAGTACTTC. Translation: CASRRRLLAKNIQYF.

Points on this clone: Other DNA sequences of this sample code for an identical CDR3. V gene TRBV10-3 combines with J gene TRBJ2-2; the D gene is possibly TRBD2 (5 bases). This CDR3 is 11 amino acids long. CDR1 ENHRY and CDR2 SYGVKD come from the germline V gene. V lost 6 bases and J lost 6, with 5 bases in between. CDR3: CAIRGAGELFF. The CDR3, as DNA: TGTGCCATCAGGGGAGCCGGGGAGCTGTTTTTT.

J is TRBJ2-1 and V is TRBV10-1; 8 nucleotides agree with TRBD2. Germline values: CDR1 WNHNN, CDR2 SYGVQD (reference sequence). The CDR3 has 18 residues. J was trimmed by 0 bases and V by 2 bases; bases with no gene match: 9. CDR3 nucleotides: TGCGCCAGCAGTGAGAATCCGGGAGGGGGGAGCTCCTACAATGAGCAGTTCTTC. Its translation is CASSENPGGGSSYNEQFF.

The chain carries TRBV5-6 and TRBJ2-7; possibly TRBD1 for D (5 bases). V lost 4 bases and J 3 bases, leaving 11 bases between the germline ends. The CDR3 length is 13 residues. CDR1 is SGHDT, CDR2 YYEEEE, per germline. The CDR3 sequence: CASSRRDIYEQYF. In DNA form, the CDR3 reads TGTGCCAGCAGCCGCAGGGATATCTACGAGCAGTACTTC.

In regard to this clone: Additional DNA sequences in this sample encode the identical CDR3. This chain links TRBV18 with TRBJ2-2; D gene ambiguous. Germline lookup yields CDR1 KGHSH and CDR2 LQKENI. This CDR3 contains 14 residues. Between the trimmed V and J ends, which lost 3 bases and 1 base, there was a span of 6 bases. CDR3 DNA: TGTGCCAGCTCACCCCGCCAGAACACCGGGGAGCTGTTTTTT. Protein sequence: CASSPRQNTGELFF. Full variable domain (rest looked up from reference TRBV18 and TRBJ2-2): NAGVMQNPRHLVRRRGQEARLRCSPMKGHSHVYWYRQLPEEGLKFMVYLQKENIIDESGMPKERFSAEFPKEGPSILRIQQVVRGDSAAYFCASSPRQNTGELFFGEGSRLTVL.

CDR3 residues: CASSDQLGGTDTQYF. The CDR3 DNA follows: TGTGCCAGCAGTGATCAACTCGGGGGCACAGATACGCAGTATTTT. The chain uses TRBV2 and TRBJ2-3, with a tentative D call TRBD2 (5 bases). From germline, CDR1 is SNHLY and CDR2 FYNNEI. This CDR3 is 15 amino acids long. The V and J ends lost 3 bases and 1 base respectively, with 11 bases between them.

V and J are TRBV28 and TRBJ1-1, with D possibly matching TRBD1 (5 bases). The CDR3 totals 15 residues. Germline CDR1 reads MDHEN; CDR2 reads SYDVKM. V dropped 5 bases and J dropped 3 bases, with 16 bases sitting between them. The DNA for the CDR3 is TGTGCCAGCAGTCCTTTCCGGGGGTTTGACACTGAAGCTTTCTTT. This codes for CASSPFRGFDTEAFF.

This clone was detected once. The chain carries TRBV7-8 and TRBJ2-1; no definite D call. Germline CDR1 reads SGHVS; CDR2 reads FQNEAQ. This CDR3 is 15 amino acids long. With 5 bases removed from V and 1 base from J, the gap between germline ends came to 12 bases. CDR3 region: CASSLRESSYNEQFF. The CDR3 nucleotides read TGTGCCAGCAGCCTAAGAGAAAGTTCCTACAATGAGCAGTTCTTC. Variable domain in full (rest from reference TRBV7-8 and TRBJ2-1): GAGVSQSPRYKVAKRGQDVALRCDPISGHVSLFWYQQALGQGPEFLTYFQNEAQLDKSGLPSDRFFAERPEGSVSTLKIQRTQQEDSAVYLCASSLRESSYNEQFFGPGTRLTVL.

The chain joins TRBV9 to TRBJ2-1, with D tentatively TRBD2 (6 bases). V was shortened by 3 bases and J by 14 bases, with 24 bases between the two germline ends. The CDR3 runs 15 residues. Germline CDR1 and CDR2: SGDLS and YYNGEE. CDR3 nucleotide sequence: TGTGCCAGCAGCGCAGGTGGGGGAGGCCCCCCGGGGGAGTTCTTC. Its translation: CASSAGGGGPPGEFF.

This clone appeared once. The rearrangement joins TRBV4-2 to TRBJ2-3, with 8 nucleotides matching TRBD2. The germline CDR1 and CDR2 sequences are LGHNA and YNFKEQ. This CDR3 comprises 15 residues. With V trimmed by 2 bases and J by 0 bases, 1 base remained unmatched. CDR3 residues: CASSQPSGSTDTQYF. Here the CDR3 DNA reads TGTGCCAGCAGCCAACCTAGCGGGAGCACAGATACGCAGTATTTT.

The chain recombines TRBV2 with TRBJ2-1; 9 nucleotides match TRBD2. This CDR3 has 15 residues. The J segment lost 2 bases and the V segment lost 3 bases, leaving 2 bases of the junction unmatched. Germline CDR1 SNHLY, CDR2 FYNNEI. CDR3 sequence reads: CASSEAGGTYNEQFF. Written as DNA, the CDR3 is TGTGCCAGCAGTGAGGCGGGAGGGACCTACAATGAGCAGTTCTTC.

The chain employs TRBV28 and TRBJ1-4; D not certain. From germline, CDR1 is MDHEN and CDR2 SYDVKM. The CDR3 covers 14 residues. Trimming cost V 5 bases and J 7 bases, with 14 bases left between them. The CDR3 spells CASSNGDWGEKLFF. CDR3 in DNA: TGTGCCAGCAGTAATGGGGATTGGGGTGAAAAACTGTTTTTT.